The T cell receptor (beta chain) under discussion was sequenced for a study of blood T cell repertoires in COVID-19. Background on the study: Sources were T cells, B-cell-depleted T cells, or PBMCs; the material itself was cDNA or gDNA.

This CDR3 spans 14 amino acids. With V trimmed by 5 bases and J by 4 bases, 3 bases remained unmatched. In germline, CDR1 is MNHNY, CDR2 SVGAGI (reference sequence). As processed by the authors: Amplifying reference gene primers gave estimates of nucleated cell counts. The method was immunoSEQ multiplex PCR; TCRdb's version includes in-frame clones alone and lacks a portion of them. Clonal size and the V and J genes are those of that table, whereas D and trimming came from the DNA. The data show about 330,000 clones, with around 92% seen just once and 6.4% held by the top ten. The V and J genes are TRBV6-6 and TRBJ1-5; TRBD1 aligns across 9 bases. The source of this sequence is a man aged 18 to 29 who had recovered from COVID-19. The sample consisted of peripheral blood. The CDR3 here is CASSKQGANQPQHF. The CDR3 DNA sequence: TGTGCCAGCAGTAAACAGGGGGCAAATCAGCCCCAGCATTTT.